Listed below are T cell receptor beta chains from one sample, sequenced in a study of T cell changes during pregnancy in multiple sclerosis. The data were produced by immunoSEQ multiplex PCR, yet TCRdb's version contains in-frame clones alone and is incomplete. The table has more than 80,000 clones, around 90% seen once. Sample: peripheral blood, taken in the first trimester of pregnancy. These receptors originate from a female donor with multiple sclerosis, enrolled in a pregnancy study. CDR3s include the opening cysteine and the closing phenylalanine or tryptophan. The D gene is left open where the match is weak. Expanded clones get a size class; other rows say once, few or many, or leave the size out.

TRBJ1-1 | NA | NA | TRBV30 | TGTGCCTGGAGTGTACATCACATTGAAGCTTTCTTT | CAWSVHHIEAFF
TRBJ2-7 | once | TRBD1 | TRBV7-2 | TGTGCCAGCAGCCGGGACAGGGTTAACGAGCAGTACTTC | CASSRDRVNEQYF
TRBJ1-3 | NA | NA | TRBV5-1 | TGCGCCAGCAGCTTGGAGGACAGCTCTGGAAACACCATATATTTT | CASSLEDSSGNTIYF
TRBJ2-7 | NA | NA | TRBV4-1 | TGCGCCAGCAGCCAAGAAGTGGAAAGGAGCTACGAGCAGTACTTC | CASSQEVERSYEQYF
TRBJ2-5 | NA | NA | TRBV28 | TGTGCCAGCAGTTTCCGGGGTCAAGAGACCCAGTACTTC | CASSFRGQETQYF
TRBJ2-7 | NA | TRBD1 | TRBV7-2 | TGTGCCAGCAGCTTAGGTAGGGTTGACAGGGGCGCCTACGAGCAGTACTTC | CASSLGRVDRGAYEQYF
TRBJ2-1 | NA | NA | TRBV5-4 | TGTGCCAGCAGCTTGGCCTCGGTGTACAATGAGCAGTTCTTC | CASSLASVYNEQFF
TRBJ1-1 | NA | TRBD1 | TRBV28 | TGTGCCAGCAGCGGTCCGACAGGGCCGGACACTGAAGCTTTCTTT | CASSGPTGPDTEAFF
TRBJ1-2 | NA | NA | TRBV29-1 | TGCAGCACAAGATCCTCGGGCTATGGCTACACCTTC | CSTRSSGYGYTF
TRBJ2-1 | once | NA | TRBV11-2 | TGTGCCAGCAGCTTAGCCCAGCGGAGGGGCTCCTACAATGAGCAGTTCTTC | CASSLAQRRGSYNEQFF
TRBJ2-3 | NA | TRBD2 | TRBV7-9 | TGTGCCAGCAGGTTAAGCGGGGCCGGGGGGGCAGATACGCAGTATTTT | CASRLSGAGGADTQYF